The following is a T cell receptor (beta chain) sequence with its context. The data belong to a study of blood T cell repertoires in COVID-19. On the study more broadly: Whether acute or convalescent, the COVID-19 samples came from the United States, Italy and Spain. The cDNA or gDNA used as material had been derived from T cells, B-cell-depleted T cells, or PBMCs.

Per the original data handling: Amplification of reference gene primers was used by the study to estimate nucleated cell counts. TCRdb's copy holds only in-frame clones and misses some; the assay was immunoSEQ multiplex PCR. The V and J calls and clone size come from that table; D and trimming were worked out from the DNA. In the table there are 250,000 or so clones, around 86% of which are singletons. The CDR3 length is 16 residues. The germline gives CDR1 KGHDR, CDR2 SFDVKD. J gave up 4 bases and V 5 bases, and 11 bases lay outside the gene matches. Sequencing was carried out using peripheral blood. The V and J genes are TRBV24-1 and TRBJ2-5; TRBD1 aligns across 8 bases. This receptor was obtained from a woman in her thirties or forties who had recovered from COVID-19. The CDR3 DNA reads TGTGCCACCAGTGGGGGGGTCGGACAGGGTCGAGAGACCCAGTACTTC. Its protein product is CATSGGVGQGRETQYF.